This passage covers 20 T cell receptor beta chains from one sample sequenced in a study of T cells in Graves' hyperthyroidism and ophthalmopathy. RNA transcripts served as the template for amplifying TCR beta CDR3 regions. Researchers ran a first-round RT-PCR on the TCR CDR3 using the HTBI primer set. TCRdb ran MiXCR on the multiplex PCR reads and lists one entry per CDR3 protein. The sample contains approximately 600,000 distinct CDR3 sequences, about a fifth of which appear only once. The sequencing sample was made of blood. All receptors derive from a man aged 25-45 years with Graves' ophthalmopathy.

As to this clonotype: This may stem from a read error, because a much larger clone lies one nucleotide away. This likely comes from a read error, as the CDR3 has no conserved phenylalanine or tryptophan at its end. The chain links TRBV5-1 to TRBJ2-3; D possibly corresponds to TRBD2 (6 bases). This CDR3 is 16 amino acids long. Germline V gives CDR1 SGHRS, CDR2 YFSETQ. The V gene lost 0 bases and the J gene lost 5 bases, with 16 bases spanning the gap. Here the CDR3 reads CASSLGGSGLGDTQYS. The CDR3 nucleotides read TGCGCCAGCAGCTTGGGAGGTAGCGGACTCGGAGATACGCAGTATTCT.

This clonotype showed up many times. In DNA, the CDR3 is TGTGCCATCAGTGCCAGCGGGAGGGAGTACGAGCAGTACTTC. Its translation: CAISASGREYEQYF. The gene calls are TRBV10-3 and TRBJ2-7; 10 bases agree with TRBD2. Trimming removed 4 bases from V and 4 bases from J; junction bases left unmatched: 4. Germline loops: CDR1 ENHRY, CDR2 SYGVKD. This CDR3 comprises 14 residues.

This clonotype was seen many times. This chain joins TRBV12-3 or TRBV12-4 and TRBJ1-1; no clear D gene. The CDR3 length is 14 residues. V gave up 3 bases and J gave up 6 bases, with 14 bases separating them. The CDR3 protein is CASSLRTQGSEAFF. CDR3 DNA: TGTGCCAGCAGTTTGCGGACCCAAGGATCTGAAGCTTTCTTT.

This clonotype was recorded a few times. The V and J genes are TRBV3-1 and TRBJ2-2; 7 positions match TRBD2. The trim removed 4 bases at V and 6 bases at J, leaving 14 bases unmatched. Germline V gene data show CDR1 as LGHDT and CDR2 as YNNKEL (reference sequence). The CDR3 covers 17 residues. The CDR3 spells CASSRPLGQRDPGELFF. DNA for the CDR3: TGTGCCAGCAGCCGCCCCCTGGGGCAGCGGGATCCCGGGGAGCTGTTTTTT.

This clonotype has just a few counts. The V gene is TRBV5-6, the J gene TRBJ2-7; TRBD2 matches at 8 bases. Germline assignment: CDR1 SGHDT and CDR2 YYEEEE. The CDR3 runs 15 residues. Trimming removed 0 bases from V and 3 bases from J; junction bases left unmatched: 5. The CDR3 loop reads CASSLGIAGNYEQYF. CDR3 bases: TGTGCCAGCAGCTTGGGCATAGCGGGGAACTACGAGCAGTACTTC.

This clonotype appeared a few times. This chain links TRBV10-1 with TRBJ2-3; D tentatively reads TRBD1 or TRBD2 (5 bases each). Germline V gene sequence: CDR1 WNHNN, CDR2 SYGVQD (reference sequence). The CDR3 has 16 residues. Trimming cost V 2 bases and J 1 base, with 13 bases left between them. The CDR3 spells CASSETGTGGTDTQYF. The CDR3 nucleotides read TGCGCCAGCAGTGAGACTGGGACGGGCGGCACAGATACGCAGTATTTT.

This clonotype occurred many times. The V call is TRBV30, the J call TRBJ2-1, with 9 bases identical to TRBD2. Trimming cost V 2 bases and J 8 bases; bases outside gene matches: 10. Germline-derived CDR1 and CDR2 are GTSNPN and SVGIG (reference sequence). CDR3 length: 15 amino acids. CDR3 DNA sequence: TGTGCCTGGAGTCCTAGCGGGGAGGCCAGGGATGAGCAGTTCTTC. Protein sequence: CAWSPSGEARDEQFF.

The chain uses TRBV4-2 and TRBJ2-3, with 8 bases aligning to TRBD1. Trimming took 0 bases from V and 0 from J; bases not matched to a gene: 17. The CDR3 sequence is 21 residues long. CDR1 LGHNA and CDR2 YNFKEQ come from the germline V gene. The CDR3 nucleotides are TGTGCCAGCAGCCAAGATCCTGTAGCGATAAGGACAGGGAAGAGCACAGATACGCAGTATTTT. Amino acids: CASSQDPVAIRTGKSTDTQYF.

This clonotype was seen a handful of times. The chain employs TRBV6-5 and TRBJ1-1; no firm D call. Trimming removed 0 bases from V and 1 base from J, with 6 bases in between. From germline, CDR1 is MNHEY and CDR2 SVGAGI. The CDR3 consists of 14 residues. The CDR3 sequence: CASSYSFSNTEAFF. The CDR3 DNA is TGTGCCAGCAGTTACTCGTTTTCGAACACTGAAGCTTTCTTT.

The chain carries TRBV19 and TRBJ2-3; D remains unclear. This CDR3 has 13 amino acids. The V end lost 6 bases, the J end lost 2 bases, and 9 bases lay between the germline ends. Germline-derived CDR1 and CDR2 are LNHDA and SQIVND (reference sequence). The CDR3 here is CASSQLTTDTQYF. Here the CDR3 DNA reads TGTGCCAGTAGCCAATTGACCACAGATACGCAGTATTTT.

This clonotype was seen repeatedly, ten times or more. This chain connects TRBV28 to TRBJ2-7; 7 bases are shared with TRBD1. CDR1 and CDR2 from the germline V gene are MDHEN and SYDVKM. This CDR3 spans 16 amino acids. V shed 5 bases and J 4 bases; nucleotides not matched to a gene: 14. CDR3 bases: TGTGCCAGCAGTCCCGACAGGGTCGTTTGGGAATACGAGCAGTACTTC. This sequence encodes CASSPDRVVWEYEQYF.

The rearrangement links TRBV28 to TRBJ2-7, with 9 bases identical to TRBD2. This CDR3 comprises 14 residues. Germline V gene data show CDR1 as MDHEN and CDR2 as SYDVKM. V lost 5 bases, J lost 7 bases, and 9 bases stayed unmatched. The CDR3 DNA is TGTGCCAGCAGTCCCGGGACTAGCACCGGTGAGCAGTACTTC. Translation: CASSPGTSTGEQYF.

V is TRBV5-1 and J is TRBJ1-4; tentative D call: TRBD1 (5 bases). The length of the CDR3 is 15 residues. The V and J ends lost 7 bases and 8 bases respectively, with 21 bases between them. CDR1 is SGHRS and CDR2 is YFSETQ in the germline V gene. CDR3 bases: TGCGCCAGCCGCCCCAACCGGGACCGTGGAGAAAAACTGTTTTTT. Residues: CASRPNRDRGEKLFF.

This clonotype was counted only a few times. The V gene is TRBV11-3, the J gene TRBJ2-1; a possible D gene is TRBD2 (6 bases). The CDR3 spans 13 residues. From germline, CDR1 is SGHNT and CDR2 YENEEA. Trimming left V 5 bases short and J 9 bases short, with 14 bases between. CDR3 sequence: CASSTNRESEQFF. DNA for the CDR3: TGTGCCAGCAGCACTAACCGGGAGAGTGAGCAGTTCTTC.

This clonotype was detected many times. The chain joins TRBV2 to TRBJ2-7; 7 bases match TRBD2. The CDR3 contains 18 residues. The junction had 17 bases not matched to a gene; V was cut back by 1 base and J by 5 bases. Germline CDR1 is SNHLY and CDR2 is FYNNEI. CDR3 sequence (DNA): TGTGCCAGCAGTGAAGTTGGGGGGGGTAGCGGAAAGAGGAACGAGCAGTACTTC. Amino acids: CASSEVGGGSGKRNEQYF.

The CDR3 is CASSEGQGHEQYF. The CDR3 DNA reads as TGCGCCAGCAGTGAGGGTCAGGGCCACGAGCAGTACTTC. The J gene is TRBJ2-7, the V gene TRBV10-1; a weak D match, TRBD1 (5 bases). V lost 2 bases and J 5 bases, leaving 10 bases between the germline ends. Germline values: CDR1 WNHNN, CDR2 SYGVQD (reference sequence). The CDR3 has 13 residues.

This clonotype was found a few times. This chain uses TRBV29-1 with TRBJ1-2; D is unclear. The germline gives CDR1 SQVTM, CDR2 ANQGSEA. The germline V and J ends were trimmed by 0 bases and 6 bases, with 5 bases remaining between them. This CDR3 has 11 residues. The CDR3 here is CSVEDRHGYTF. CDR3 nucleotide sequence: TGCAGCGTTGAAGATCGGCATGGCTACACCTTC.

This clonotype has just a few counts. The chain links TRBV11-2 to TRBJ2-3; 7 nucleotides line up with TRBD2. J was trimmed by 8 bases and V by 2 bases; bases with no gene match: 22. Per the germline V gene, CDR1 is SGHAT and CDR2 is FQNNGV. The CDR3 extends over 19 amino acids. In nucleotides, the CDR3 is TGTGCCAGCAGCTTAAATCAATCCCCCGGGCCTTGGGGGGGGGGTACGCAGTATTTT. The encoded protein is CASSLNQSPGPWGGGTQYF.

This clonotype was counted a few times. V gene TRBV6-2 or TRBV6-3 combines with J gene TRBJ2-1; no reliable D call. The CDR3 has 12 residues. Trimming cost V 2 bases and J 5 bases, with 4 bases left between them. Germline V CDR1 and CDR2: MNHEY, SVGEGT. CDR3 bases: TGTGCCAGCAGTTACGTAGACAATGAGCAGTTCTTC. Translated, it gives CASSYVDNEQFF.

The V gene is TRBV19, the J gene TRBJ2-7; D gene unclear. In germline, CDR1 is LNHDA, CDR2 SQIVND (reference sequence). V gave up 3 bases and J gave up 2 bases, with 20 bases separating them. This CDR3 region has 17 residues. The DNA of the CDR3 is TGTGCCAGTAGTATTCGGTTTGAGACTGTCTATACCTACGAGCAGTACTTC. Translated, it gives CASSIRFETVYTYEQYF.